This T cell receptor (beta chain) was captured in a study of beta chain features in type 1 diabetes. General study points: Cells with high TCR expression could be over-represented by cDNA sequencing. Lower insertion and higher deletion counts appeared at VDJ junctions in type 1 diabetes patients. Moderate yet significant TCRB CDR3 shortening was seen in Type 1 diabetes patients in all four CD4+ subsets.

Central memory, naive, regulatory and stem cell-like memory CD4+ cells were sorted by CD45RO/CCR7/CD25/CD127/CD95/CD27. Post-sort purity exceeded 98% for all sorted populations. All of the isolated RNA was reverse transcribed, so expressed TCRB transcripts were sequenced. Libraries were prepared by immunoSEQ multiplex PCR; TCRdb keeps only in-frame clonotypes and omits some of them. The sample records under 350,000 clones, 24% being singletons. With respect to this clone: The antigen remains unidentified.

Germline assignment: CDR1 MDHEN and CDR2 SYDVKM. The CDR3 runs to 11 residues. Trimming left V 6 bases short and J 11 bases short, with 13 bases between. The sequenced material came from naive CD4+ T cells from blood. The rearrangement joins TRBV28 to TRBJ1-2, with D perhaps TRBD1 (5 bases). The source is a woman in her thirties with type 1 diabetes. CDR3 in DNA: TGTGCCAGCAGGGCCCCCGGGGGGTACACCTTC. Residues: CASRAPGGYTF.